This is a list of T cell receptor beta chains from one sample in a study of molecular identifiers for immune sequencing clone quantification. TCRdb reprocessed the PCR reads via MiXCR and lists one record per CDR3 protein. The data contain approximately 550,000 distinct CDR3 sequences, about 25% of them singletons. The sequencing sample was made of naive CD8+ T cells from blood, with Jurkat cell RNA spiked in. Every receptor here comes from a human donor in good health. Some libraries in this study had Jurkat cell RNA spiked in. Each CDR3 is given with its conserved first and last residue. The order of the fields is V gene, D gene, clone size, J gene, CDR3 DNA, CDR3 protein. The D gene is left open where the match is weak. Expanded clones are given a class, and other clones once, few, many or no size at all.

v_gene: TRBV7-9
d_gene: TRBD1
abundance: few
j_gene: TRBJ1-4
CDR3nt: TGTGCCAGCAGCACGAGGACAGGGAGTCTAAGTGAAAAACTGTTTTTT
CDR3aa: CASSTRTGSLSEKLFF

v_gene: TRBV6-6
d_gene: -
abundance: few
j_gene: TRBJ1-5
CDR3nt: TGTGCCAGCAGTGGGTGGAACCACGATGCCTATCAGCCCCAGCATTTT
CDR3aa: CASSGWNHDAYQPQHF

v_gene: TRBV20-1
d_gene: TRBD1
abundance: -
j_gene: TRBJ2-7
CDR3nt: TGCAGTGCTAGAGAAGGGACAGCCTACGAGCAGTACTTC
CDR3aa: CSAREGTAYEQYF

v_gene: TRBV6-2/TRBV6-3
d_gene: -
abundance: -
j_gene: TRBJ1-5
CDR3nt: TGTGCCATTGGGACCTCCTATAGCAATCAGCCCCAGCATTTT
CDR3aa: CAIGTSYSNQPQHF

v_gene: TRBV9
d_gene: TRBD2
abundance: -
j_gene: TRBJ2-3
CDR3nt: TGTGCCAGCAGCGTAATAGCGGGAGTGTTGACAGATACGCAGTATTTT
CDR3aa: CASSVIAGVLTDTQYF

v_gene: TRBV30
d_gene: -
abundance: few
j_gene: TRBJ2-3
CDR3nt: TGTGCCTGGAGTGTACTCTCCGGTCGGGGGTCGGCAGATACGCAGTATTTT
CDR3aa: CAWSVLSGRGSADTQYF

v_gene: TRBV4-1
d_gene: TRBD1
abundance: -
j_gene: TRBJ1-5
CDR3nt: TGCGCCCGCAGCCAAGGCTCCGGGACAGGGGCAAATCAGCCCCAGCATTTT
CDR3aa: CARSQGSGTGANQPQHF

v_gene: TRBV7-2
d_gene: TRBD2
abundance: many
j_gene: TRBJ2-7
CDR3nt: TGTGCCAGCAGCTTAGCACCAGGCGGGAGCCACGAGCAGTACTTC
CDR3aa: CASSLAPGGSHEQYF

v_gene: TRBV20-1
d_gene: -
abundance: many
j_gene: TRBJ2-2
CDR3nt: TGCAGTGCTAGCCAGGGATGGACCGGGGAGCTGTTTTTT
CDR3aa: CSASQGWTGELFF

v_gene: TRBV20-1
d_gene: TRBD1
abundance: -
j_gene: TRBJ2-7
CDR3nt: TGCAGTGCTCCTCCACTACAGGGGCACGACTCCTACGAGCAGTACTTC
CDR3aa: CSAPPLQGHDSYEQYF

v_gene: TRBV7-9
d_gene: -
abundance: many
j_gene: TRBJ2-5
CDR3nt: TGTGCCAGCAGCTTAGAAGTAGACAGTCAAGAGACCCAGTACTTC
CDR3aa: CASSLEVDSQETQYF

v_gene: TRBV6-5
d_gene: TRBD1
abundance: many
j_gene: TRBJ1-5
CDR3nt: TGTGCCAGCAGTCTCAGACAGGGTTATCAGCCCCAGCATTTT
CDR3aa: CASSLRQGYQPQHF

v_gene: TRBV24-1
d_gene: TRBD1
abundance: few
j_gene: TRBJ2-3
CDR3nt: TGTGCCACCAATGGGGACAGTAGCACAGATACGCAGTATTTT
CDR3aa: CATNGDSSTDTQYF

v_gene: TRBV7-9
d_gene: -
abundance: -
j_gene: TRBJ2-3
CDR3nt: TGTGCCAACAGCTTTAGTTGGGGGGGCCAGGCAGATACGCAGTATTTT
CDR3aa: CANSFSWGGQADTQYF

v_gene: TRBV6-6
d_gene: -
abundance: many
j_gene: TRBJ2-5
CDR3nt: TGTGCCAGCAGAATATACCGGGACTACCAAGAGACCCAGTACTTC
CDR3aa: CASRIYRDYQETQYF

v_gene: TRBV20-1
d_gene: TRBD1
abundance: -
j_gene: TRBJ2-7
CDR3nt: TGCAGTGCTAGCTTTAGACAGGGGGGCGGGCAGTACTTC
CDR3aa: CSASFRQGGGQYF

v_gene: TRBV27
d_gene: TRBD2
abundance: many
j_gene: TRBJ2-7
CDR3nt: TGTGCCAGCAGCTCGGGACTAGCCCACTACGAGCAGTACTTC
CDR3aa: CASSSGLAHYEQYF

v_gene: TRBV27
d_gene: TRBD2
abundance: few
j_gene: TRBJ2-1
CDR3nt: TGTGCCAGCAGTTTATTCCACTTAGCGGGCAATGAGCAGTTCTTC
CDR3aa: CASSLFHLAGNEQFF

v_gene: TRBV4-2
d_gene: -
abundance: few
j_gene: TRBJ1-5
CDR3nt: TGTGCCAGCAGCCAACCCGGGACACAGAGCAATCAGCCCCAGCATTTT
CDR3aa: CASSQPGTQSNQPQHF

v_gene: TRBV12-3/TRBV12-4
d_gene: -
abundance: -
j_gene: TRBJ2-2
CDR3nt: TGTGCCAGCAGTTTTAGTCATCCTCCTGGAGGGATGGACAGCATGAGCACCGGGGAGCTGTTTTTT
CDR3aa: CASSFSHPPGGMDSMSTGELFF

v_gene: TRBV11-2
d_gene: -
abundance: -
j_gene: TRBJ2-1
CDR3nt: TGTGCCAGCAGCTCCGCCAGGGGCCAGAGCTCCTACAATGAGCAGTTCTTC
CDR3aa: CASSSARGQSSYNEQFF

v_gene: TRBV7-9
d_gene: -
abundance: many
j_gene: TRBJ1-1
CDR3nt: TGTGCCAGCAGCGGCGCTGCAGGGTTCACTGAAGCTTTCTTT
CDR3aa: CASSGAAGFTEAFF

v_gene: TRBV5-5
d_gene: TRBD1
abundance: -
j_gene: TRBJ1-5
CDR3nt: TGTGCCGGCAGCATCGGACAGGTGGTAGGCAATCAGCCCCAGCATTTT
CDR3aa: CAGSIGQVVGNQPQHF

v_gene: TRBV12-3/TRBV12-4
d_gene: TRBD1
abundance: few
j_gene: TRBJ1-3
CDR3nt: TGTGCCAGCAGAAATCGGGGGGACAGGGGAAACACCATATATTTT
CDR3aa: CASRNRGDRGNTIYF

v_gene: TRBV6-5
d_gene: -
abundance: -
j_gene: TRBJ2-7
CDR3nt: TGTGCCAGCGGGCGGGGTACCTCCTACGAGCAGTACTTC
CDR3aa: CASGRGTSYEQYF

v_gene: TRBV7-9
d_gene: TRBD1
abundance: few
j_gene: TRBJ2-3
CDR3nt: TGTGCCAGCAACCTTCCCGGGACAGGGGAAGATACGCAGTATTTT
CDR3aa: CASNLPGTGEDTQYF

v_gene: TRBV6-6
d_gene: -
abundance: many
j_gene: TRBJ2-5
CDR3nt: TGTGCCAGCAGTTACTACCTGACTAACCCACCCGCCTCCCAAGAGACCCAGTACTTC
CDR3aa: CASSYYLTNPPASQETQYF

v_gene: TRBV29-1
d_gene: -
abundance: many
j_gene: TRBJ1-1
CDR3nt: TGCAGCGTTGGACCCTGGGGGACTGAAGCTTTCTTT
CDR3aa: CSVGPWGTEAFF

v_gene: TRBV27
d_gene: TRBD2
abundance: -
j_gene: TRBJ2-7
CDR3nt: TGTGCCAGCGGGACTAGCGCGGTCGACGAGCAGTACTTC
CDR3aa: CASGTSAVDEQYF

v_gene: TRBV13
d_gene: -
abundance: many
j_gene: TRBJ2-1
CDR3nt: TGTGCCAGCAGCTTAGATAGATACAATGAGCAGTTCTTC
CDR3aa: CASSLDRYNEQFF

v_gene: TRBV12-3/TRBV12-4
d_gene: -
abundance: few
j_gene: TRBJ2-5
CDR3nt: TGTGCCAGCAGCACTACTACGACACCATCGGGCCAAGAGACCCAGTACTTC
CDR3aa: CASSTTTTPSGQETQYF